The sequence of this T cell receptor beta chain was determined in a study of T cells after somatic rescue of genetic block. Sequenced by immunoSEQ multiplex PCR; TCRdb stores in-frame clones only, minus some. The sample has 70,000 to 85,000 clones; approximately 90% are singletons. The CDR3 covers 19 residues. The germline CDR1 and CDR2 sequences are LGHNA and YSLEER. J was trimmed by 4 bases and V by 4 bases; bases with no gene match: 9. This clonotype originated in a man aged 25-45 years. The chain couples TRBV4-3 to TRBJ2-6, with 14 nucleotides matching TRBD2. Sequencing was carried out using peripheral blood mononuclear cells (PBMCs). The CDR3 DNA reads TGCGCCAGCAGCCCGCCGACTAGCGGGAGGGCGGCGGGGGCCAACGTCCTGACTTTC. Its translation: CASSPPTSGRAAGANVLTF.